Listed here is a single TCR beta chain. The data were obtained in a study of T cell responses to AZD1222 COVID-19 vaccine. The repertoire was sequenced with immunoSEQ multiplex PCR; TCRdb's copy has only in-frame clones and lacks some. The table has 75,000 to 95,000 clones, about 87% seen once. The sequence was obtained from an adult who received the MenACWY meningococcal vaccine as a control. The sequencing used peripheral blood, collected 28 days after the second dose of the MenACWY control vaccine.

The CDR3 reads CATSRALAGGQETQYF. Here the CDR3 DNA reads TGTGCCACCAGCAGAGCCCTAGCGGGGGGGCAAGAGACCCAGTACTTC. This chain joins TRBV15 and TRBJ2-5; 12 positions match TRBD2. The CDR3 consists of 16 residues. The V segment lost 1 base and the J segment 2 bases; nucleotides outside the gene matches: 2. The germline gives CDR1 LNHNV, CDR2 YYDKDF (reference sequence).